The sequence of this T cell receptor beta chain was determined in a study of cytomegalovirus exposure and HLA in healthy donors. With 60 Vbeta and 13 Jbeta primers, the PCR was carried out. This table comes from immunoSEQ multiplex PCR, and its TCRdb copy is limited to in-frame clones, with some not included. The sample carries more than 70,000 clones, about two thirds recorded once. Germline loops: CDR1 MNHEY, CDR2 SVGAGI. The CDR3 spans 14 residues. The ends lost 5 bases at V and 6 bases at J; junction bases unmatched: 6. This clone has only a few counts. The specimen was PBMCs. The TCR originated in a woman in her forties or fifties in good health and CMV-seropositive. The rearrangement joins TRBV6-5 to TRBJ1-1; 10 nucleotides match TRBD1. The CDR3 region has the DNA TGTGCCAGCAGTGACGGACAGGGGGTCTCTGAAGCTTTCTTT. Translating gives CASSDGQGVSEAFF.